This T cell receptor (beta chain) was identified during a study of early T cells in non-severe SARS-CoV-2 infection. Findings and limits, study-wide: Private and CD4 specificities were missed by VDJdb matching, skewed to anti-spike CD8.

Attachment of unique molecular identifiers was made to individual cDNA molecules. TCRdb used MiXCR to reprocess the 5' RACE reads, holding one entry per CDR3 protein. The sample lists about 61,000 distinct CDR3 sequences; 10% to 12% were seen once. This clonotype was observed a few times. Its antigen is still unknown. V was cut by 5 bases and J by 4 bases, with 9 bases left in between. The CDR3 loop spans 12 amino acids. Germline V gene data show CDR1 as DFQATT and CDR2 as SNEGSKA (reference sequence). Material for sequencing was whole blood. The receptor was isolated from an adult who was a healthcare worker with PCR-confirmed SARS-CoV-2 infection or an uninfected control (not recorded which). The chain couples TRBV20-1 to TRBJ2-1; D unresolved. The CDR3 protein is CSAVVAYNEQFF. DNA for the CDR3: TGCAGTGCTGTGGTCGCGTACAATGAGCAGTTCTTC.